The 21 T cell receptor beta chains listed next were all sequenced from one sample in a study of cytomegalovirus exposure and HLA in healthy donors. It was with 60 Vbeta and 13 Jbeta primers that the PCR ran. Sequenced by immunoSEQ multiplex PCR; TCRdb stores in-frame clones only, minus some. In the table there are 150,000 to 200,000 clones, around 80% of which are singletons. Material: PBMCs. Receptors were obtained from a girl aged 10-17 years in good health and CMV-seropositive.

The V and J genes are TRBV5-1 and TRBJ2-1, with a tentative D call TRBD2 (6 bases). Between the trimmed V and J ends, which lost 2 bases and 2 bases, there was a span of 8 bases. CDR3 length equals 14 residues. Germline CDR1 SGHRS, CDR2 YFSETQ. The CDR3 sequence: CASSFERAYNEQFF. In DNA form, the CDR3 reads TGCGCCAGCAGCTTCGAGCGGGCCTACAATGAGCAGTTCTTC.

The chain combines TRBV6-5 with TRBJ2-1; possible D gene TRBD2, 6 bases. Between the trimmed V and J ends, which lost 5 bases and 5 bases, there was a span of 16 bases. This CDR3 is built from 15 residues. Per germline, CDR1 MNHEY and CDR2 SVGAGI. The CDR3 DNA reads TGTGCCAGCAGTACTGGACTACCCTTCCACAATGAGCAGTTCTTC. It yields the protein CASSTGLPFHNEQFF.

This rearrangement joins TRBV25-1 to TRBJ2-3, with 10 positions matching TRBD1. The ends lost 4 bases at V and 1 base at J; junction bases unmatched: 8. The CDR3 runs 17 residues. CDR1 is MGHDK, CDR2 SYGVNS, per germline. CDR3 coding DNA: TGTGCCAGCAGTGGTGATGATGGGACAGGGGGCACAGATACGCAGTATTTT. It codes for CASSGDDGTGGTDTQYF.

The chain joins TRBV10-3 to TRBJ2-1, with 11 bases lining up with TRBD2. Germline V CDR1 and CDR2: ENHRY, SYGVKD. J was trimmed by 6 bases and V by 6 bases; bases with no gene match: 4. This CDR3 comprises 14 residues. The CDR3 region is CAIRLAGERNEQFF. The CDR3 nucleotides read TGTGCCATCAGACTAGCGGGAGAGCGCAATGAGCAGTTCTTC.

The gene calls are TRBV11-2 and TRBJ2-7; tentative D call: TRBD2 (5 bases). The germline V and J ends were trimmed by 1 base and 2 bases, with 18 bases remaining between them. Germline V gene data show CDR1 as SGHAT and CDR2 as FQNNGV. The CDR3 sequence is 17 residues long. The CDR3 sequence is CASSLGVVGPGTYEQYF. The CDR3 DNA sequence: TGTGCCAGCAGCTTAGGGGTTGTCGGGCCGGGGACCTACGAGCAGTACTTC.

The chain joins TRBV2 to TRBJ2-1, with D perhaps matching TRBD1 (6 bases). Germline-derived CDR1 and CDR2 are SNHLY and FYNNEI. CDR3 length: 15 residues. V lost 1 base to trimming and J lost 2 bases, with 9 bases between them. In DNA form, the CDR3 reads TGTGCCAGCAGTGAAGTGCAGGGGACCTACAATGAGCAGTTCTTC. This encodes CASSEVQGTYNEQFF.

The sample holds one count of this clone. V usage is TRBV25-1 and J usage is TRBJ1-5; D might be TRBD1 (5 bases). V was pared by 6 bases and J by 0 bases, with 6 bases between. Germline loops: CDR1 MGHDK, CDR2 SYGVNS. The CDR3 loop spans 13 amino acids. The DNA of the CDR3 is TGTGCCAGCAGCCAGGGTAGCAATCAGCCCCAGCATTTT. This sequence encodes CASSQGSNQPQHF.

The rearrangement links TRBV6-6 to TRBJ2-5; 11 bases map to TRBD2. Germline CDR1 MNHNY, CDR2 SVGAGI (reference sequence). The CDR3 totals 16 residues. Trimming cost V 0 bases and J 7 bases; bases outside gene matches: 7. Here the CDR3 reads CASSYSLAGGVGTQYF. The CDR3 DNA is TGTGCCAGCAGTTACTCCCTAGCGGGGGGTGTGGGGACCCAGTACTTC.

The J gene is TRBJ1-2, the V gene TRBV2, with D possibly being TRBD1 (6 bases). This CDR3 comprises 13 residues. The V gene lost 5 bases and the J gene lost 7 bases, with 14 bases spanning the gap. In germline, CDR1 is SNHLY, CDR2 FYNNEI. The CDR3 DNA is TGTGCCAGCAGTACACAGGGACGACGTGGCTACACCTTC. Translation gives CASSTQGRRGYTF.

This sequence joins TRBV28 and TRBJ2-2; 8 bases match TRBD2. In germline, CDR1 is MDHEN, CDR2 SYDVKM. V lost 6 bases to trimming and J lost 3 bases; unmatched junction nucleotides: 12. CDR3 length: 17 residues. The CDR3 sequence is CASRPPRREGYTGELFF. The CDR3 nucleotides read TGTGCCAGCAGACCTCCTCGACGGGAGGGCTACACCGGGGAGCTGTTTTTT.

This chain connects TRBV14 to TRBJ2-3; 7 nucleotides match TRBD1. This CDR3 contains 14 residues. Germline trimming cut 7 bases from V and 0 bases from J; bases unmatched to any gene: 4. Germline V gene data show CDR1 as SGHDN and CDR2 as FVKESK. Here the CDR3 reads CASTWDSSTDTQYF. The CDR3 bases are TGTGCCAGCACTTGGGACAGTAGCACAGATACGCAGTATTTT.

V is TRBV14 and J is TRBJ2-3; D call uncertain. V lost 0 bases and J 1 base, leaving 20 bases between the germline ends. CDR1 and CDR2 (germline): SGHDN, FVKESK. The CDR3 covers 19 residues. CDR3 loop: CASSQDWATAKVGTDTQYF. The CDR3 DNA follows: TGTGCCAGCAGCCAAGATTGGGCGACCGCCAAGGTGGGCACAGATACGCAGTATTTT.

The chain recombines TRBV2 with TRBJ2-2; D is possibly TRBD2 (5 bases). Germline values: CDR1 SNHLY, CDR2 FYNNEI. CDR3 length: 15 residues. Trimming removed 4 bases from V and 0 bases from J, with 9 bases in between. The CDR3 DNA follows: TGTGCCAGCAGTGTATGGACTCCGAACACCGGGGAGCTGTTTTTT. Translated, it gives CASSVWTPNTGELFF.

The V and J genes are TRBV2 and TRBJ2-2, with D unresolved. With 0 bases removed from V and 1 base from J, the gap between germline ends came to 9 bases. The germline CDR1 and CDR2 sequences are SNHLY and FYNNEI. The CDR3 extends over 16 amino acids. CDR3 protein: CASSEAVFRNTGELFF. In nucleotides, the CDR3 is TGTGCCAGCAGTGAAGCCGTTTTCCGGAACACCGGGGAGCTGTTTTTT.

This clone turned up a few times. V gene TRBV30 combines with J gene TRBJ1-4; D perhaps matches TRBD1 (6 bases). Trimming left V 0 bases short and J 8 bases short, with 7 bases between. The germline V gene encodes CDR1 GTSNPN and CDR2 SVGIG (reference sequence). CDR3 length: 12 amino acids. The CDR3 is CAWSVQGEKLFF. The DNA of the CDR3 is TGTGCCTGGAGTGTACAGGGAGAAAAACTGTTTTTT. The full variable domain, in which reference TRBV30 and TRBJ1-4 provide the parts outside the CDR3, is SQTIHQWPATLVQPVGSPLSLECTVEGTSNPNLYWYRQAAGRGLQLLFYSVGIGQISSEVPQNLSASRPQDRQFILSSKKLLLSDSGFYLCAWSVQGEKLFFGSGTQLSVL.

The V gene is TRBV13, the J gene TRBJ2-5; 9 nucleotides agree with TRBD2. The J call may be wrong; the DNA end is better matched by TRBJ2-7. Germline CDR1 reads PRHDT; CDR2 reads FYEKMQ (reference sequence). There are 16 residues in the CDR3. In nucleotides, the CDR3 is TGTGCCAGCAGCTTATCCGCTAGCGGGGTCACCTACGAGCAGTACTTC. Its protein product is CASSLSASGVTYEQYF.

Details on this clone: The junction departs from the called germline gene at one end, perhaps through a read error. V usage is TRBV2 and J usage is TRBJ2-7; 7 bases map to TRBD1. The CDR3 runs 14 residues. The germline CDR1 and CDR2 sequences are SNHLY and FYNNEI. The DNA of the CDR3 is TGTGCCAGCAACGTCGACAGGGCCTCCTTCGAGCAGTACTTC. It codes for CASNVDRASFEQYF.

The chain has TRBV5-6 and TRBJ2-7; TRBD1 aligns across 11 bases. Looked up from germline, CDR1 is SGHDT and CDR2 is YYEEEE. The CDR3 has 15 residues. The V and J ends lost 0 bases and 7 bases, in that order; junction bases with no gene match: 6. As DNA, the CDR3 is TGTGCCAGCAGCTTGGCCGGACAGGGGGCTGGGGAGCAGTACTTC. Amino acid sequence: CASSLAGQGAGEQYF.

The chain links TRBV29-1 to TRBJ2-7, with TRBD1 matching over 8 bases. This CDR3 has 14 amino acids. V shed 4 bases and J 3 bases; nucleotides not matched to a gene: 8. Germline assignment: CDR1 SQVTM and CDR2 ANQGSEA. Written as DNA, the CDR3 is TGCAGCGTTGGCGCTCCAGGACAGGGCTACGAGCAGTACTTC. Protein sequence: CSVGAPGQGYEQYF.

This chain uses TRBV10-3 with TRBJ2-3; TRBD2 agrees at 8 bases. This CDR3 region has 14 residues. Per germline, CDR1 ENHRY and CDR2 SYGVKD. Trimming took 9 bases from V and 5 from J; bases not matched to a gene: 10. CDR3 loop: CAIREGNAKDTQYF. CDR3 coding DNA: TGTGCCATACGGGAGGGCAATGCTAAAGATACGCAGTATTTT.

This chain links TRBV29-1 with TRBJ1-1, with 11 bases identical to TRBD1. This CDR3 spans 13 amino acids. CDR1 is SQVTM and CDR2 is ANQGSEA in the germline V gene. With V trimmed by 3 bases and J by 4 bases, 1 base remained unmatched. CDR3 sequence: CSVDGQGATEAFF. CDR3 DNA sequence: TGCAGCGTTGACGGACAGGGGGCCACTGAAGCTTTCTTT.